This T cell receptor beta chain came from a study of T cell responses to AZD1222 COVID-19 vaccine. Per germline, CDR1 SGHRS and CDR2 YFSETQ. Trimming stripped 4 bases from V and 5 bases from J, with 9 bases between. The CDR3 totals 13 residues. Points from the study as a whole: Only 5 to 7 AZD1222 recipients tested seropositive at baseline. Per reports, nearly half of all spike-specific TCRs target regions that are unmutated in variants. The donor group comprised mostly white British people and more females; the analysis possibly underestimated clonal diversity.

The repertoire was sequenced with immunoSEQ multiplex PCR; TCRdb's copy has only in-frame clones and lacks some. The sample lists 70,000 or so clones, approximately 80% seen once, with around 10% in the top ten. This clone was recorded a few times. The target antigen is unknown. This receptor was obtained from an adult in good health. Specimen: peripheral blood, collected on day 0 of AZD1222 vaccination. The chain couples TRBV5-1 to TRBJ2-2; no clear D gene. Here the CDR3 reads CASSLGLTGELFF. The CDR3, as DNA: TGCGCCAGCAGCCTAGGGCTTACCGGGGAGCTGTTTTTT.